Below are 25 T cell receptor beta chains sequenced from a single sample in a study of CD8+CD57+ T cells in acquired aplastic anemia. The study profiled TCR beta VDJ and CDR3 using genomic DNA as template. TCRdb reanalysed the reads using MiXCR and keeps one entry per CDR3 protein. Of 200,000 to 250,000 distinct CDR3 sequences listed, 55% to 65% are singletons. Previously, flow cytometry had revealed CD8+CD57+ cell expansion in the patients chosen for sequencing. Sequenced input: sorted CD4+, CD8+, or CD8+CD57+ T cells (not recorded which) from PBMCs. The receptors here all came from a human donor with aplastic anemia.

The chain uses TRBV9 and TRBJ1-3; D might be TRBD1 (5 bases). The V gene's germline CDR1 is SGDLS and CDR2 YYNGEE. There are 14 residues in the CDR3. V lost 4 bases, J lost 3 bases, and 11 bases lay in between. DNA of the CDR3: TGTGCCAGCAGCCCCAGCGGGGGTGGAAACACCATATATTTT. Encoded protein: CASSPSGGGNTIYF.

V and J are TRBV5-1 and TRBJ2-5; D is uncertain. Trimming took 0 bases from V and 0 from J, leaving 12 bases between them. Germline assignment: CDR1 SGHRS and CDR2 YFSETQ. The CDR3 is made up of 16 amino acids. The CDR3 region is CASSLVGWQDQETQYF. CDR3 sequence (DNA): TGCGCCAGCAGCTTGGTTGGCTGGCAGGACCAAGAGACCCAGTACTTC.

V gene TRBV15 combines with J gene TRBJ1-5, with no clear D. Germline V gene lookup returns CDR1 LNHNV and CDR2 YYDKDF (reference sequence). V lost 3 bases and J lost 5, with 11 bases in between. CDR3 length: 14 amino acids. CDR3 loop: CATSSVSLDQPQHF. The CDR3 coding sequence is TGTGCCACCAGCAGTGTGAGCCTGGATCAGCCCCAGCATTTT. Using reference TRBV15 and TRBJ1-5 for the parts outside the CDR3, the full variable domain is DAMVIQNPRYQVTQFGKPVTLSCSQTLNHNVMYWYQQKSSQAPKLLFHYYDKDFNNEADTPDNFQSRRPNTSFCFLDIRSPGLGDTAMYLCATSSVSLDQPQHFGDGTRLSIL.

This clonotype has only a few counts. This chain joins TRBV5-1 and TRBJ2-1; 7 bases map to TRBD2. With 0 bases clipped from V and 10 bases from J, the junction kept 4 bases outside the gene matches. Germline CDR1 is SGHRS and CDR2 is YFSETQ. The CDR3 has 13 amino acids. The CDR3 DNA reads TGCGCCAGCAGCTTGGGAGCGGGAAGGGAGCAGTTCTTC. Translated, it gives CASSLGAGREQFF.

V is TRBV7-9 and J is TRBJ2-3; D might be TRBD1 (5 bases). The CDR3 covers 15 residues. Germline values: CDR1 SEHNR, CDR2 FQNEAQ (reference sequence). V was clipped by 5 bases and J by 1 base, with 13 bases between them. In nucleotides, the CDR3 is TGTGCCAGCAGCCTGGAGACAGTACGCACAGATACGCAGTATTTT. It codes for CASSLETVRTDTQYF.

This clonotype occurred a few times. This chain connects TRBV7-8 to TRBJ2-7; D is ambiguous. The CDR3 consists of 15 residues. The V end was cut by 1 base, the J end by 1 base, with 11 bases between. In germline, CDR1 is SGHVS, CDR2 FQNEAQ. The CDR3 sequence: CASSLEAAVSYEQYF. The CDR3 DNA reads TGTGCCAGCAGCTTAGAAGCAGCCGTTTCCTACGAGCAGTACTTC.

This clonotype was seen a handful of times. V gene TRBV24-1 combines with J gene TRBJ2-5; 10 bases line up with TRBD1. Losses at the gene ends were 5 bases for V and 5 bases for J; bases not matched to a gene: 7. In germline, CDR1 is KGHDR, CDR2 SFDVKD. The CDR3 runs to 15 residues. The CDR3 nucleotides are TGTGCCACCAGTGCTGGGACAGGGGTTAGGGAGACCCAGTACTTC. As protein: CATSAGTGVRETQYF.

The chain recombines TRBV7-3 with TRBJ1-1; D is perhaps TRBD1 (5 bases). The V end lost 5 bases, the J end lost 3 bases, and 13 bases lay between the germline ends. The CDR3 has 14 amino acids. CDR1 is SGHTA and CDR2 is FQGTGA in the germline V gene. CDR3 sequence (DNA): TGTGCCAGCAGCCCCCAGTTGGGGGACACTGAAGCTTTCTTT. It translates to CASSPQLGDTEAFF.

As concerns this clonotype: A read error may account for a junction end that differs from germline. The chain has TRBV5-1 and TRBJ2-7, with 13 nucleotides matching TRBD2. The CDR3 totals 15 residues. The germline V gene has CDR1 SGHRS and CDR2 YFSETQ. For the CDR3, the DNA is TGCGCTAGCAGTTCCGGACTAGCGGGAGCCTTCGAGCAGTACTTC. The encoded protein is CASSSGLAGAFEQYF. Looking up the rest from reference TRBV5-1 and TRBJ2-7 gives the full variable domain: KAGVTQTPRYLIKTRGQQVTLSCSPISGHRSVSWYQQTPGQGLQFLFEYFSETQRNKGNFPGRFSGRQFSNSRSEMNVSTLELGDSALYLCASSSGLAGAFEQYFGPGTRLTVT.

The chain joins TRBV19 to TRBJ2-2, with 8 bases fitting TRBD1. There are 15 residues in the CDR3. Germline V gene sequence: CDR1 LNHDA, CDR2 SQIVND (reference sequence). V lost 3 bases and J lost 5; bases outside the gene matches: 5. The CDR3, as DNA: TGTGCCAGTAGTATTACGGACAGGGAGACCGGGGAGCTGTTTTTT. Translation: CASSITDRETGELFF.

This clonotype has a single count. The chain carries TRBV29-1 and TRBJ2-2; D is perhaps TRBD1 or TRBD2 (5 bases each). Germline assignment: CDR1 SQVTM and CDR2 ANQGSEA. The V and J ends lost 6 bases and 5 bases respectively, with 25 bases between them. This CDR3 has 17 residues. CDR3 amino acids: CSVAGSRELMGTGELFF. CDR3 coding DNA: TGCAGCGTCGCAGGGAGCAGGGAGCTAATGGGGACCGGGGAGCTGTTTTTT.

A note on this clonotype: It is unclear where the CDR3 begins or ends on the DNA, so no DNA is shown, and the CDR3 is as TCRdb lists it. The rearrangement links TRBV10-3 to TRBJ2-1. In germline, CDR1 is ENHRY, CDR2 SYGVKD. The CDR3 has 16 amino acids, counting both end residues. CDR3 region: CAICSANVASYNEQFF.

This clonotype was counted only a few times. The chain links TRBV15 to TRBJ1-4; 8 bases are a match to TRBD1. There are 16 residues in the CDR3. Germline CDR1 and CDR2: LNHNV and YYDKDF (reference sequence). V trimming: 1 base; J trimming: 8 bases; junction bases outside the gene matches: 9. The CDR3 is CATSRGSGGAGEKLFF. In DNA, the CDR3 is TGTGCCACCAGCAGAGGATCAGGGGGCGCAGGGGAAAAACTGTTTTTT.

The CDR3 coding sequence is TGTGCCAGCAGCCGGAGAGGCTACACCTTC. Its translation is CASSRRGYTF. The chain employs TRBV7-9 and TRBJ1-2; D is ambiguous. V lost 5 bases, J lost 8 bases, and 6 bases lay in between. This CDR3 has 10 amino acids. Germline CDR1 is SEHNR and CDR2 is FQNEAQ (reference sequence).

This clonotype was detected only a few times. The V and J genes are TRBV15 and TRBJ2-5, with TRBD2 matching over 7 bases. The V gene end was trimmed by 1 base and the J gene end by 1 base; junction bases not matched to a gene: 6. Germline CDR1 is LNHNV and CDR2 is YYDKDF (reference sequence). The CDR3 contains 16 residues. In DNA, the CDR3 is TGTGCCACCAGCAGAGGGAAGAGGGAGGGCCAAGAGACCCAGTACTTC. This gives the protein CATSRGKREGQETQYF.

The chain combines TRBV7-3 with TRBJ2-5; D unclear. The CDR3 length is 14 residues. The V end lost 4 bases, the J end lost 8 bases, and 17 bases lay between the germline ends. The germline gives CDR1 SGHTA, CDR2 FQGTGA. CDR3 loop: CASSSLRAAATQYF. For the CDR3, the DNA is TGTGCCAGCAGCTCTCTTCGGGCTGCCGCAACCCAGTACTTC.

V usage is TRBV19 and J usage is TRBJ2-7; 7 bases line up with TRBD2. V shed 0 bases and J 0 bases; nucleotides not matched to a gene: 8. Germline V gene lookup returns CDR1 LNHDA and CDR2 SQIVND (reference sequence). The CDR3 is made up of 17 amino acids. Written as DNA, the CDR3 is TGTGCCAGTAGTATAGATGGGGCTAGCGGAGCCTCCTACGAGCAGTACTTC. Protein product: CASSIDGASGASYEQYF.

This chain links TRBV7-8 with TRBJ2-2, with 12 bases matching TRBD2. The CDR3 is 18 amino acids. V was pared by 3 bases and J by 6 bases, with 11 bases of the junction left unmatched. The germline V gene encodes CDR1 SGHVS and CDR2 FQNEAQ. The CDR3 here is CASSLIRLAGDQAGELFF. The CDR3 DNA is TGTGCCAGCAGCTTGATCCGACTAGCGGGGGATCAAGCCGGGGAGCTGTTTTTT.

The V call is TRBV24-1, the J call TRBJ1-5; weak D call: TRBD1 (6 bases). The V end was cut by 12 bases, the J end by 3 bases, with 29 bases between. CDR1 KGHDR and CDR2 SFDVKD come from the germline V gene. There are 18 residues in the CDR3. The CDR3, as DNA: TGTGCCTTCCCTACGGTAGGTAGGGGCAGGGGAACCAATCAGCCCCAGCATTTT. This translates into CAFPTVGRGRGTNQPQHF.

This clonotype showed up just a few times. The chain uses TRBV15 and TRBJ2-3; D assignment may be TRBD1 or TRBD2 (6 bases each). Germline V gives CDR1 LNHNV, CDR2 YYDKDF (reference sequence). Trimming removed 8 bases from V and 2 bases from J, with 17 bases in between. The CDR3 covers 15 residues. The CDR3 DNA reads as TGTGCCACCGCCACTACGGGGGCCTACACAGATACGCAGTATTTT. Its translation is CATATTGAYTDTQYF. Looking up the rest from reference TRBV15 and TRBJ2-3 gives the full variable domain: DAMVIQNPRYQVTQFGKPVTLSCSQTLNHNVMYWYQQKSSQAPKLLFHYYDKDFNNEADTPDNFQSRRPNTSFCFLDIRSPGLGDTAMYLCATATTGAYTDTQYFGPGTRLTVL.

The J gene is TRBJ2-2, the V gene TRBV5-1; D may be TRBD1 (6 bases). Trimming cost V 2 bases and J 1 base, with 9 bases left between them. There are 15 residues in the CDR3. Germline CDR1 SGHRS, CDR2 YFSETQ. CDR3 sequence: CASSFETGNTGELFF. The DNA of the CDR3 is TGCGCCAGCAGCTTTGAGACAGGGAACACCGGGGAGCTGTTTTTT.

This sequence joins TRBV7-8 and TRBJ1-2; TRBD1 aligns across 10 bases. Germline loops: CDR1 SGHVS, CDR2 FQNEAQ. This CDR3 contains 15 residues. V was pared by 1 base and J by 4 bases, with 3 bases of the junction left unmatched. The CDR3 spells CASSLDRTGGYGYTF. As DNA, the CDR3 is TGTGCCAGCAGCTTAGATCGGACAGGGGGCTATGGCTACACCTTC.

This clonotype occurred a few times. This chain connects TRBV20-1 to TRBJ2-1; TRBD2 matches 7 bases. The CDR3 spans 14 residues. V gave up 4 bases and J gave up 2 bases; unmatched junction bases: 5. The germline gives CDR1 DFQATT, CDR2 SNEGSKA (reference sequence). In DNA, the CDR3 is TGCAGTGCTAAGACGGGAGGACCCTACAATGAGCAGTTCTTC. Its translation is CSAKTGGPYNEQFF.

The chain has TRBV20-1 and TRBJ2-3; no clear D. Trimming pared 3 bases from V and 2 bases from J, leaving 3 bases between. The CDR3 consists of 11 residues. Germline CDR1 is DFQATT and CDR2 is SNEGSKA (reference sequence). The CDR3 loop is CSARSTDTQYF. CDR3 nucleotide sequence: TGCAGTGCTAGGTCCACAGATACGCAGTATTTT.

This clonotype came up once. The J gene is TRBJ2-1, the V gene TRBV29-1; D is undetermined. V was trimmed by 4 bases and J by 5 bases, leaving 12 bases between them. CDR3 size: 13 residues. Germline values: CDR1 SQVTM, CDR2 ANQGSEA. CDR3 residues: CSVVLHKNNEQFF. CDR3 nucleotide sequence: TGCAGCGTTGTTCTCCATAAAAACAATGAGCAGTTCTTC.